These T cell receptor beta chains were read from a single sample in a study of neoadjuvant anti-PD-1 for oral cavity cancer. Generated by immunoSEQ multiplex PCR, the TCRdb table keeps only in-frame clones and is missing some. Of under 85,000 clones in the sample, less than 85% were seen once. The sequenced sample was PBMCs, obtained before nivolumab (anti-PD-1) treatment. Receptors were obtained from a person aged 40 to 85 with oral cavity squamous cell carcinoma. The CDR3 runs from the conserved cysteine through the conserved F or W. Each record gives: D gene, clone size, J gene, V gene, CDR3 DNA, CDR3 protein. The D gene is left open where the match is weak. Clone size appears in some rows only: once, few, many, or a class for an expanded clone.

TRBD1	medium-sized	TRBJ2-7	TRBV7-9	TGTGCCAGCAGCCCGGACAGGACCTACGAGCAGTACTTC	CASSPDRTYEQYF
TRBD1	.	TRBJ1-1	TRBV19	TGTGCCTCTCTGGACAGGTCTAAAGCTTTCTTT	CASLDRSKAFF
.	.	TRBJ1-4	TRBV9	TGTGCCAGCAGCCCAAGGGCCGGTACTAATGAAAAACTGTTTTTT	CASSPRAGTNEKLFF
.	.	TRBJ2-1	TRBV2	TGTGCCAGCACGCTACTAGGGAGTGGCAATGAGCAGTTCTTC	CASTLLGSGNEQFF
.	.	TRBJ2-7	TRBV6-1	TGTGCCAGCAGTGAAGTGGGACTCGTAAACTACGAGCAGTACTTC	CASSEVGLVNYEQYF
.	.	TRBJ1-1	TRBV5-4	TGTGCCAGCAGCTTCGGGGGATCACCTACTGAAGCTTTCTTT	CASSFGGSPTEAFF
TRBD1	.	TRBJ1-1	TRBV5-1	TGCGCCAGCAGCTCTCTGGGGACAGGGGCGGGCACTGAAGCTTTCTTT	CASSSLGTGAGTEAFF
.	.	TRBJ2-1	TRBV4-1	TGCGCCAGCAGCGAATTTTCCGGACTCTCCTACAATGAGCAGTTCTTC	CASSEFSGLSYNEQFF
.	.	TRBJ1-2	TRBV6-4	TGTGCCAGCCCAAACGTCCCCCTGATTTATGGCTACACCTTC	CASPNVPLIYGYTF
TRBD2	.	TRBJ2-5	TRBV4-1	TGCGCCAGCAGCCACCCTCGGACTAGCGGAGGAGAGACCCAGTACTTC	CASSHPRTSGGETQYF
.	.	TRBJ2-7	TRBV4-2	TGTGCCAGCAGCCCACAACAGGGAAGCTCCTACGAGCAGTACTTC	CASSPQQGSSYEQYF
.	few	TRBJ2-2	TRBV6-4	TGTGCCAGCAGTGCGGGTTCGGGCTTCGGGGAGCTGTTTTTT	CASSAGSGFGELFF
TRBD2	.	TRBJ2-1	TRBV11-3	TGTGCCAGCAGCTTACTTTATTTCGGGGGGAAGGGAAACAATGAGCAGTTCTTC	CASSLLYFGGKGNNEQFF
.	few	TRBJ1-5	TRBV6-6	TGTGCCAGCAGTTACGAAACAGGGTTAGGTCAGCCCCAGCATTTT	CASSYETGLGQPQHF
.	.	TRBJ2-5	TRBV11-2	TGTGCCAGCAGCTTAGATCGAGCCCCTTTGTGGGTGACCCAGTACTTC	CASSLDRAPLWVTQYF
TRBD1	.	TRBJ2-2	TRBV5-6	TGTGCCAGCAGCTTTCGGGACAGCTTCCACACCGGGGAGCTGTTTTTT	CASSFRDSFHTGELFF